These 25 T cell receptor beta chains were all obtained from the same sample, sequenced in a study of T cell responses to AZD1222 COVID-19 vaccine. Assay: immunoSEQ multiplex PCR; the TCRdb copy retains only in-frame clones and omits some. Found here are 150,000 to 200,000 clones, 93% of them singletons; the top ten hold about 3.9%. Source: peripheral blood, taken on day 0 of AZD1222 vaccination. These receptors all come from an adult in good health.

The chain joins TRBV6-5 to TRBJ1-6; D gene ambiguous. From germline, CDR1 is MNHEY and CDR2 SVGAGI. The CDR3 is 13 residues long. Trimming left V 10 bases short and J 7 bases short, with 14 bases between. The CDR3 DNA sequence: TGTGCCACCCACCTGAACGCAAATTCACCCCTCCACTTT. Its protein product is CATHLNANSPLHF.

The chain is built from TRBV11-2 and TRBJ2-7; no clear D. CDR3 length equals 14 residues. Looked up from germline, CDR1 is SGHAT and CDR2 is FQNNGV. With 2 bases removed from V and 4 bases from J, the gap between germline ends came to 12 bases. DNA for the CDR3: TGTGCCAGCAGCTTACGTTCCCTTCCTTACGAGCAGTACTTC. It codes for CASSLRSLPYEQYF. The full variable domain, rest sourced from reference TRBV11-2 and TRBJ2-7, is EAGVAQSPRYKIIEKRQSVAFWCNPISGHATLYWYQQILGQGPKLLIQFQNNGVVDDSQLPKDRFSAERLKGVDSTLKIQPAKLEDSAVYLCASSLRSLPYEQYFGPGTRLTVT.

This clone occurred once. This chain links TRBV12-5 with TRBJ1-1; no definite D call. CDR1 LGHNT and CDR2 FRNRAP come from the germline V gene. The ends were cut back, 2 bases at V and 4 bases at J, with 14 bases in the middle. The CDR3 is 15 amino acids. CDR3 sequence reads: CASGLFRTPTTEAFF. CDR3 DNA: TGTGCTAGTGGTTTGTTCAGGACCCCCACCACTGAAGCTTTCTTT.

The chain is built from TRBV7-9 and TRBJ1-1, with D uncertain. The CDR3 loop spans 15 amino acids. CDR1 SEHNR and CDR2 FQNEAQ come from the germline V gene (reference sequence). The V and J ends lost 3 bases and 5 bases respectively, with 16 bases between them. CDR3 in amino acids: CASSFSNWGSTEAFF. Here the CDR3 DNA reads TGTGCCAGCAGCTTTAGCAACTGGGGAAGTACTGAAGCTTTCTTT. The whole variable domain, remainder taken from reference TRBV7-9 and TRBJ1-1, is DTGVSQNPRHKITKRGQNVTFRCDPISEHNRLYWYRQTLGQGPEFLTYFQNEAQLEKSRLLSDRFSAERPKGSFSTLEIQRTEQGDSAMYLCASSFSNWGSTEAFFGQGTRLTVV.

The CDR3 DNA reads as TGTGCCAGCAGCTTCCGGGGGGGCTTGTACAATGAGCAGTTCTTC. Its translation is CASSFRGGLYNEQFF. The rearrangement joins TRBV7-9 to TRBJ2-1; 8 bases line up with TRBD2. CDR1 is SEHNR and CDR2 is FQNEAQ in the germline V gene (reference sequence). This CDR3 spans 15 amino acids. The ends lost 3 bases at V and 4 bases at J; junction bases unmatched: 5.

The CDR3 is CASSLVFAGRNTEAFF. CDR3 sequence (DNA): TGCGCCAGCAGCTTGGTTTTTGCCGGGAGAAACACTGAAGCTTTCTTT. V and J are TRBV5-1 and TRBJ1-1; D is undetermined. The CDR3 is made up of 16 amino acids. V was trimmed by 0 bases and J by 2 bases, leaving 14 bases between them. CDR1 and CDR2 (germline): SGHRS, YFSETQ.

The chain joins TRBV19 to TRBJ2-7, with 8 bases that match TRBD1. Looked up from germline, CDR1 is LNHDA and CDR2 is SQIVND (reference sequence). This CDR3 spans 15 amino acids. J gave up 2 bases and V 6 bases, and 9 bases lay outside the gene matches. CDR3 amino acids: CASSFGTGIPYEQYF. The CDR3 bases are TGTGCCAGTAGCTTCGGGACAGGTATCCCCTACGAGCAGTACTTC.

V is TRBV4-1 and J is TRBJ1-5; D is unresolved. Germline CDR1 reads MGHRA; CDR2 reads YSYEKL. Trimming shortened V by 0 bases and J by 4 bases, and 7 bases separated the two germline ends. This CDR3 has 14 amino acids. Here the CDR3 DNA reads TGCGCCAGCAGCCAAGAGCAGGTTAATCAGCCCCAGCATTTT. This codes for CASSQEQVNQPQHF.

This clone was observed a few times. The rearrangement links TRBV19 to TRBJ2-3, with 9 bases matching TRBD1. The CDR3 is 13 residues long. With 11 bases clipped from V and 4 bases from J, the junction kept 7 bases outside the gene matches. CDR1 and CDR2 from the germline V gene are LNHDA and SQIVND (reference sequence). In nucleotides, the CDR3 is TGTGCCTCAAAGGGACAGGGTCCAGATACGCAGTATTTT. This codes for CASKGQGPDTQYF.

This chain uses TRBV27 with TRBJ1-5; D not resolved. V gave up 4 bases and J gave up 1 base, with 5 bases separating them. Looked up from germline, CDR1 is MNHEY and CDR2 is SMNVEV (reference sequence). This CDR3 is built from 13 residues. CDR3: CASSSVSNQPQHF. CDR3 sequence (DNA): TGTGCCAGCAGTTCAGTCAGCAATCAGCCCCAGCATTTT.

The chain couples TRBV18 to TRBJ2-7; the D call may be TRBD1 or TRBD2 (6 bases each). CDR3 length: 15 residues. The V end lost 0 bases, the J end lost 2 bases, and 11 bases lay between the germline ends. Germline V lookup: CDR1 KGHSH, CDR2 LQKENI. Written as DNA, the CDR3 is TGTGCCAGCTCACCACCGGGGGGACATACCTACGAGCAGTACTTC. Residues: CASSPPGGHTYEQYF.

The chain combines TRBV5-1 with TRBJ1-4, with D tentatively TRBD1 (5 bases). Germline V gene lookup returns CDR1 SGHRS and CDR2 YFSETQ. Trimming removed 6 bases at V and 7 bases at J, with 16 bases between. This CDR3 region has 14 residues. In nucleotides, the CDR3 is TGCGCCAGCAAAGAAGCTGCGCAGGGTGAAAAACTGTTTTTT. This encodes CASKEAAQGEKLFF.

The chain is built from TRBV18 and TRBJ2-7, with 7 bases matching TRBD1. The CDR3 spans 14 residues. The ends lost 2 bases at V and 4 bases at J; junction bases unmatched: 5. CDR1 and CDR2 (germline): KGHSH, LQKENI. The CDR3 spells CASSPDRVRYEQYF. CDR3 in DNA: TGTGCCAGCTCACCAGACAGGGTGAGGTACGAGCAGTACTTC.

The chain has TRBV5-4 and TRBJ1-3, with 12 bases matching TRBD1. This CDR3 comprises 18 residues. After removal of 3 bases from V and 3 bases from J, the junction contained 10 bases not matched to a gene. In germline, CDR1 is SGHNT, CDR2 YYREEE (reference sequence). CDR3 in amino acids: CASSYPGTGGVFGNTIYF. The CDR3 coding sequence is TGTGCCAGCAGCTACCCCGGGACAGGGGGCGTCTTTGGAAACACCATATATTTT.

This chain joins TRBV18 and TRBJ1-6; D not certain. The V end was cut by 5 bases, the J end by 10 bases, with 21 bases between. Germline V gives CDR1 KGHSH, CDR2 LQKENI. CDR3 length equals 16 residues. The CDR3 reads CASSRQWEGEGSPLHF. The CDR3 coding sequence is TGTGCCAGCTCAAGACAATGGGAGGGCGAGGGCTCACCCCTCCACTTT.

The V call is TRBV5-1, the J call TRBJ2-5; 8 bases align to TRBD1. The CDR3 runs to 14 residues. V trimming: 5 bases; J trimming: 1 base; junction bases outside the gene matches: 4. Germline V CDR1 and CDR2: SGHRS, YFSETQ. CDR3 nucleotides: TGCGCCAGCAGGTTAACAGGGGGCCAAGAGACCCAGTACTTC. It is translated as CASRLTGGQETQYF.

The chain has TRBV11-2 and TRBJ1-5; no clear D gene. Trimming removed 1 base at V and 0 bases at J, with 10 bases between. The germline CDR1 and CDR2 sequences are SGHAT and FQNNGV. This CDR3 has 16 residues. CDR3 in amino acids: CASSLASVNSNQPQHF. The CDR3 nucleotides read TGTGCCAGCAGCTTAGCATCGGTAAATAGCAATCAGCCCCAGCATTTT.

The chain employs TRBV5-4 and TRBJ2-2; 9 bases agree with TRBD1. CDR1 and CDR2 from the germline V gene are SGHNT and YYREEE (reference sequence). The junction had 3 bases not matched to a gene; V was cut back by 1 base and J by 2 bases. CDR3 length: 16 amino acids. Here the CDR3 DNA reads TGTGCCAGCAGCTTGACAGGGGGCGAAAACACCGGGGAGCTGTTTTTT. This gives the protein CASSLTGGENTGELFF. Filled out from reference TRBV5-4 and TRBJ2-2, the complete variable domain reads ETGVTQSPTHLIKTRGQQVTLRCSSQSGHNTVSWYQQALGQGPQFIFQYYREEENGRGNFPPRFSGLQFPNYSSELNVNALELDDSALYLCASSLTGGENTGELFFGEGSRLTVL.

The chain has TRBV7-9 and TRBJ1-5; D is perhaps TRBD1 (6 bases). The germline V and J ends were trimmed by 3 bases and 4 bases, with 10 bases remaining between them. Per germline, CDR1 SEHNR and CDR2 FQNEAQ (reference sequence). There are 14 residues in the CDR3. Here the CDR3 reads CASSLGDTNQPQHF. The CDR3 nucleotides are TGTGCCAGCAGCTTGGGGGACACTAATCAGCCCCAGCATTTT.

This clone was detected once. For the CDR3, the DNA is TGTGCCAGCTCACGTGGTCCCGGGGAGCCCCAGCATTTT. This encodes CASSRGPGEPQHF. The J gene is TRBJ1-5, the V gene TRBV18; unclear D gene. The CDR3 is made up of 13 amino acids. The germline gives CDR1 KGHSH, CDR2 LQKENI. V was shortened by 4 bases and J by 8 bases, with 12 bases between the two germline ends. The variable domain in full, completed from reference TRBV18 and TRBJ1-5, reads NAGVMQNPRHLVRRRGQEARLRCSPMKGHSHVYWYRQLPEEGLKFMVYLQKENIIDESGMPKERFSAEFPKEGPSILRIQQVVRGDSAAYFCASSRGPGEPQHFGDGTRLSIL.

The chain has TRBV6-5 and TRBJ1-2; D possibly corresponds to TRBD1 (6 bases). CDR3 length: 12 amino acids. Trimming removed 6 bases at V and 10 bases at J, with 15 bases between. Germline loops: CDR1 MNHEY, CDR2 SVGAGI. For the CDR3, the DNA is TGTGCCAGCAGCCCGACAGGCCGGGTCTACACCTTC. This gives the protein CASSPTGRVYTF.

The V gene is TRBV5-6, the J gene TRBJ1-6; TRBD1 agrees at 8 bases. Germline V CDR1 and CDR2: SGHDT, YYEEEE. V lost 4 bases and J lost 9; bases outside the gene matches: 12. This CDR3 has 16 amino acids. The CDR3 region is CASSPFDRGGSSPLHF. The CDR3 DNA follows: TGTGCCAGCAGCCCATTTGACAGGGGAGGGAGTTCACCCCTCCACTTT. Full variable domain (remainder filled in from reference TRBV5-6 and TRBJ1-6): DAGVTQSPTHLIKTRGQQVTLRCSPKSGHDTVSWYQQALGQGPQFIFQYYEEEERQRGNFPDRFSGHQFPNYSSELNVNALLLGDSALYLCASSPFDRGGSSPLHFGNGTRLTVT.

The CDR3 sequence: CAWSGSGTYEQYF. The CDR3 DNA reads as TGTGCCTGGAGTGGTAGCGGGACCTACGAGCAGTACTTC. J is TRBJ2-7 and V is TRBV30, with 8 positions matching TRBD2. The CDR3 sequence is 13 residues long. Germline assignment: CDR1 GTSNPN and CDR2 SVGIG (reference sequence). Trimming cost V 1 base and J 2 bases; bases outside gene matches: 1.

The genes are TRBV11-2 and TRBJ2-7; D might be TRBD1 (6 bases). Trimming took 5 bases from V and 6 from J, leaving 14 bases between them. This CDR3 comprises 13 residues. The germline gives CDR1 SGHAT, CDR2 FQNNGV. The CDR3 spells CASSPQVGAEQYF. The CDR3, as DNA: TGTGCCAGCAGCCCCCAAGTGGGGGCCGAGCAGTACTTC.

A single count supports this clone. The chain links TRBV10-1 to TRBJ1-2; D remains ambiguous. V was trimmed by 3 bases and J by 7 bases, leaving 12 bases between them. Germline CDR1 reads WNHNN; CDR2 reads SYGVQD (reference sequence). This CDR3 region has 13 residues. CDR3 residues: CASSDDGLGGYTF. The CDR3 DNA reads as TGCGCCAGCAGTGATGATGGGTTGGGTGGCTACACCTTC.